Sequencing of this TCR beta chain was carried out in a study of regulatory T cells in long-lasting Graves disease. Arm-PCR with iRepertoire HTBI primers amplified the CDR3 regions for these TCR beta libraries. One entry per CDR3 protein, called by TCRdb with MiXCR from the multiplex PCR reads. The sample has around 320,000 distinct CDR3 sequences, approximately 15% seen once; the top ten hold 25% to 30%. Between the trimmed V and J ends, which lost 1 base and 3 bases, there was a span of 9 bases. The CDR3 sequence is 15 residues long. Germline lookup yields CDR1 SGHNT and CDR2 YENEEA. Time point here: newly diagnosed GD, antithyroid drugs for less than 3 months. Making the TCR library involved RNA that had been extracted from PBMCs. This clonotype was counted many times. The same data also went into a second study, on T cells in Graves' hyperthyroidism and ophthalmopathy.

The sequences come from peripheral blood mononuclear cells (PBMCs), collected at new diagnosis, from a patient treated with antithyroid drugs. The V and J genes are TRBV11-3 and TRBJ2-2; possible D gene TRBD2, 5 bases. The sequence was obtained from a man aged 40-49 years with Graves disease. The CDR3 is CASSLGLAHTGELFF. The CDR3 DNA follows: TGTGCCAGCAGCTTAGGGCTAGCACACACCGGGGAGCTGTTTTTT.